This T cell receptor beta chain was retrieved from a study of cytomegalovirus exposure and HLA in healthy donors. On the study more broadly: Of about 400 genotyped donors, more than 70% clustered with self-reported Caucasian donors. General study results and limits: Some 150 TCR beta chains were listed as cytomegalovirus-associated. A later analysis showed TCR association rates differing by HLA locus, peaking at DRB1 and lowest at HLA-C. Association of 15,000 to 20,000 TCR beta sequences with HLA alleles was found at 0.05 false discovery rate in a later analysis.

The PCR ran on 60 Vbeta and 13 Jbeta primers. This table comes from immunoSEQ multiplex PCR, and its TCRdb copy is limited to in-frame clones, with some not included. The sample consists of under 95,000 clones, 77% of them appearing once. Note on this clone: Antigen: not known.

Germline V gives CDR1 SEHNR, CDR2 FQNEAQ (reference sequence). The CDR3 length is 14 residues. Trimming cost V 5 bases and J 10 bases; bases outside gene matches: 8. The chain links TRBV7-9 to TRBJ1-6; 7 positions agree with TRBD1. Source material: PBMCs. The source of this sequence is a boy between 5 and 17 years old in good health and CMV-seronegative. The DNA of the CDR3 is TGTGCCAGCAGCGCCGGGACAGCTCCATCACCCCTCCACTTT. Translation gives CASSAGTAPSPLHF.